A selection of T cell receptor beta chains follows, all from one sample in a study of CD8 T cells in ankylosing spondylitis. TCRdb passed the 5' RACE reads through MiXCR, listing each CDR3 protein once. The sample shows just under 550,000 distinct CDR3 sequences, roughly 13% of them seen only once. Sequences were obtained from blood, either unsorted or a sorted T cell fraction (not recorded which). All receptors come from a male donor with ankylosing spondylitis. Both conserved end residues are part of each CDR3. Each record gives: clone size, V gene, J gene, D gene, CDR3 DNA, CDR3 protein. The D gene is left open where the match is weak. Rows may omit the clone size; those that give it use once, few, many or a size class.

few	TRBV6-5	TRBJ2-2	-	TGTGCCAGCAGTTACCCTAGCGAGGTCGGGGAGCTGTTTTTT	CASSYPSEVGELFF
-	TRBV30	TRBJ2-5	TRBD2	TGTGCCTGGACCTGGACGATAGCGGGAGTAGAGACCCAGTACTTC	CAWTWTIAGVETQYF
many	TRBV7-2	TRBJ1-2	-	TGTGCCAGCAGCCCACGGACGGGTCCGAACTATGGCTACACCTTC	CASSPRTGPNYGYTF
few	TRBV18	TRBJ1-1	-	TGTGCCAGCTCACTTAGGACCCCTATGAACACTGAAGCTTTCTTT	CASSLRTPMNTEAFF
many	TRBV12-3/TRBV12-4	TRBJ2-1	-	TGTGCCAGCACCCAATACGGGGCTGTTGTGAATGAGCAGTTCTTC	CASTQYGAVVNEQFF
few	TRBV30	TRBJ2-1	TRBD2	TGTGCCTGGAGCCTAAGGGGACTAGTGGCCAATGAGCAGTTCTTC	CAWSLRGLVANEQFF
-	TRBV29-1	TRBJ2-2	TRBD1	TGCAGCGGCATACAGGGGGGCACCGGGGAGCTGTTTTTT	CSGIQGGTGELFF
-	TRBV3-1	TRBJ1-6	TRBD1	TGTGCCAGCAGCTCGACAGGGATTGGAACGACACCCCTCCACTTT	CASSSTGIGTTPLHF
few	TRBV28	TRBJ2-1	TRBD2	TGTGCCAGCAGACCGGGACTAGCTCTAAATGAGCAGTTCTTC	CASRPGLALNEQFF
-	TRBV27	TRBJ2-1	TRBD2	TGTGCCAGTCGACTAGCGGGAGAAAATAATGAGCAGTTCTTC	CASRLAGENNEQFF
-	TRBV5-5	TRBJ1-2	-	TGTGCCAGCAGCTTGGATGGGACCCAAGACTACACCTTC	CASSLDGTQDYTF
few	TRBV20-1	TRBJ2-7	TRBD2	TGCAGTGCTAGCTTGGCGGGAGGGCCCGGAGAGCAGTACTTC	CSASLAGGPGEQYF
few	TRBV3-1	TRBJ1-5	-	TGTGCCAGCAGCCCTCAGCTTAGCAATCAGCCCCAGCATTTT	CASSPQLSNQPQHF
-	TRBV5-1	TRBJ2-1	-	TGCGCCAGCAGCTTGGAGACACGGGTCGGAGAGCAGTTCTTC	CASSLETRVGEQFF
-	TRBV11-2	TRBJ2-1	TRBD2	TGTGCCAGCAGCCCTCTAGGGACTAGCGCCCGGGGCTCCTACAATGAGCAGTTCTTC	CASSPLGTSARGSYNEQFF
many	TRBV7-9	TRBJ2-1	-	TGTGCCAGCAGCGCAACATACCGGGACCCTAACAATGAGCAGTTCTTC	CASSATYRDPNNEQFF
few	TRBV18	TRBJ1-1	-	TGTGCCAGCGCCCCTGGGGCGGGGGACACTGAAGCTTTCTTT	CASAPGAGDTEAFF
-	TRBV7-2	TRBJ2-7	TRBD2	TGTGCCAGCAGCTTCGGGGGGGGCTACGAGCAGTACTTC	CASSFGGGYEQYF
-	TRBV11-3	TRBJ2-1	-	TGTGCCAGCAGCCCGTGGACAGTTTACAATGAGCAGTTCTTC	CASSPWTVYNEQFF
once	TRBV18	TRBJ2-7	TRBD1	TGTGCCAGCTCAGTTACAGGGGAAGGCGAGCAGTACTTC	CASSVTGEGEQYF
-	TRBV25-1	TRBJ2-1	TRBD2	TGTGCCAGCAGTGAGGCGGGAGGACCCTACAATGAGCAGTTCTTC	CASSEAGGPYNEQFF
few	TRBV9	TRBJ1-1	-	TGTGCCAGCAGCGTTATGGGGAACACTGAAGCTTTCTTT	CASSVMGNTEAFF
-	TRBV12-3/TRBV12-4	TRBJ2-3	TRBD2	TGTGCCAGCAGTTCTATACGGGAGGGGACAGATACGCAGTATTTT	CASSSIREGTDTQYF
few	TRBV7-9	TRBJ2-1	TRBD1	TGTGCCAGCAGCTTGGCACAGGGGGTCGGTGAGCAGTTCTTC	CASSLAQGVGEQFF
-	TRBV7-9	TRBJ1-6	-	TGTGCCAGCTGGGGGAGTGGCTCACCCCTCCACTTT	CASWGSGSPLHF
many	TRBV9	TRBJ1-3	-	TGTGCCAGCAGCATTACGGGCGCGAGCTCTGGAAACACCATATATTTT	CASSITGASSGNTIYF
-	TRBV15	TRBJ2-3	-	TGTGCCACCAGCAGAGATGGGGCGGGATCCACAGATACGCAGTATTTT	CATSRDGAGSTDTQYF
many	TRBV5-1	TRBJ2-5	TRBD2	TGCGCCAGCAGCTACAAGGGACTAGCGGGAGTGCGGCGAGAGACCCAGTACTTC	CASSYKGLAGVRRETQYF
-	TRBV19	TRBJ1-1	-	TGTGCCAGTAAGCCCGGCCGTTTGAACACTGAAGCTTTCTTT	CASKPGRLNTEAFF
-	TRBV7-8	TRBJ2-1	TRBD2	TGTGCCAGCAGGTGGGAGGGACTAGCGGGATCCGCCTACAATGAGCAGTTCTTC	CASRWEGLAGSAYNEQFF
many	TRBV2	TRBJ2-5	-	TGTGCCAACGGACTGGAGACACAAGAGACCCAGTACTTC	CANGLETQETQYF
-	TRBV6-1	TRBJ2-2	-	TGTGCCAGCAGTGATACCGGGACCACGAACAGCGGGGAGCTGTTTTTT	CASSDTGTTNSGELFF
-	TRBV7-6	TRBJ2-1	TRBD2	TGTGCCAGCAGTTCTAGCGGGAGTAGGGGCTACAATGAGCAGTTCTTC	CASSSSGSRGYNEQFF
few	TRBV20-1	TRBJ2-3	TRBD2	TGCAGTGCTAGAGATGGGGGACTAGCGGGAGTCTATACGCAGTATTTT	CSARDGGLAGVYTQYF
few	TRBV20-1	TRBJ2-1	-	TGCAGTGCCCGCAGACTATCGGACAATGAGCAGTTCTTC	CSARRLSDNEQFF
-	TRBV7-9	TRBJ1-2	-	TGTGCCAGCAGCCTCGATTGGTACGGATCAGAGGGAGGCTACACCTTC	CASSLDWYGSEGGYTF
-	TRBV25-1	TRBJ2-3	TRBD1	TGTGCCAGCAGTGATCGTACAGGGGATCCCACAGATACGCAGTATTTT	CASSDRTGDPTDTQYF
-	TRBV20-1	TRBJ2-2	TRBD2	TGCAGTGCTAGAACGGGAGGGGTATTCACCGGGGAGCTGTTTTTT	CSARTGGVFTGELFF
many	TRBV5-1	TRBJ2-4	TRBD1	TGCGCCAGCAGCCCGGGACAGCAAAACATTCAGTACTTC	CASSPGQQNIQYF
many	TRBV25-1	TRBJ2-3	-	TGTGCCAGCACCCCGGGGAGGGGGCGTGAAGATACGCAGTATTTT	CASTPGRGREDTQYF
-	TRBV7-6	TRBJ1-2	-	TGTGCCAGCAGCCCCCGGCCCAGAGTCGACCCTCCGCGCTTC	CASSPRPRVDPPRF
-	TRBV20-1	TRBJ2-1	TRBD2	TGCAGTGCCGAACCGGGACTAGCGGTTAATGAGCAGTTCTTC	CSAEPGLAVNEQFF
few	TRBV29-1	TRBJ2-3	-	TGCAGCGTTGAGACAGCCCGAGCCACAGATACGCAGTATTTT	CSVETARATDTQYF
many	TRBV5-1	TRBJ2-1	TRBD1	TGCGCCAGCAGCTTGGAGGGACAGGGCTACAATGAGCAGTTCTTC	CASSLEGQGYNEQFF
-	TRBV4-2	TRBJ2-7	-	TGTGCCAGCAGCCAAGATGTGGGGGGCTACGAGCAGTACTTC	CASSQDVGGYEQYF
many	TRBV12-3/TRBV12-4	TRBJ2-1	-	TGTGCCAGCAGTTTCGGAGACAACAATGAGCAGTTCTTC	CASSFGDNNEQFF
-	TRBV20-1	TRBJ2-3	TRBD1	TGCAGTGCTAGAGATCGGAAACAGGGGGCAGATACGCAGTATTTT	CSARDRKQGADTQYF
-	TRBV7-6	TRBJ1-1	TRBD1	TGTGCCAGCAGCCCCGACAGGGTGGGGAACACTGAAGCTTTCTTT	CASSPDRVGNTEAFF
-	TRBV29-1	TRBJ2-6	TRBD2	TGCAGCGTTCCGGGGGGTAATCCTAGACCCAACGTCCTGACTTTC	CSVPGGNPRPNVLTF
few	TRBV20-1	TRBJ2-1	-	TGCAGTGCTGCCCCAGGGGAGTTTTACAATGAGCAGTTCTTC	CSAAPGEFYNEQFF
-	TRBV15	TRBJ2-7	-	TGTGCCACCAGACTTACCGGGACACCAACCTACGAGCAGTACTTC	CATRLTGTPTYEQYF
many	TRBV7-9	TRBJ2-3	TRBD1	TGTGCCAGCAGCACCGAGACAGGGGTGGGCACAGATACGCAGTATTTT	CASSTETGVGTDTQYF
few	TRBV5-1	TRBJ1-1	-	TGCGCCAGCAGCTTGCTCAGGGAGGACACTGAAGCTTTCTTT	CASSLLREDTEAFF
few	TRBV5-1	TRBJ2-5	TRBD2	TGCGCCAGCAGCCTGACGACTAGCGGGAGGGCTGAAGGGGAAGAGACCCAGTACTTC	CASSLTTSGRAEGEETQYF
-	TRBV10-1	TRBJ1-1	-	TGCGCCAGCAGTGAGGGGGTGTACACTGAAGCTTTCTTT	CASSEGVYTEAFF
-	TRBV20-1	TRBJ2-1	TRBD2	TGCAGTGCTAGTAGGCTAGCGGGAGATCTGGCCTACAATGAGCAGTTCTTC	CSASRLAGDLAYNEQFF
few	TRBV6-5	TRBJ2-1	-	TGTGCCAGCAGTTACTCAAGGGGATACAATGAGCAGTTCTTC	CASSYSRGYNEQFF
-	TRBV20-1	TRBJ2-7	-	TGCAGTGCTAGTTTCGTTAACGAGCAGTACTTC	CSASFVNEQYF
-	TRBV5-1	TRBJ2-3	-	TGCGCCAGCACCCCTGCCCGGGACGGAAGCACAGATACGCAGTATTTT	CASTPARDGSTDTQYF
many	TRBV5-1	TRBJ2-7	-	TGTGCCAGCAGCTTAGGCGGGACAGCTTACGAGCAGTACTTC	CASSLGGTAYEQYF